The clone carrying this T cell receptor (beta chain) has just one count. Its antigen is not identified. Profiled with immunoSEQ multiplex PCR; TCRdb holds only in-frame clones, not every one. The data show approximately 70,000 clones, with around four fifths seen just once and roughly 5% held by the top ten. This sample stems from a study of T cell responses to AZD1222 COVID-19 vaccine. Regarding the study as a whole: Spike-specific TCR depth and breadth grew after two AZD1222 doses. White British donors predominated, females outnumbered males, and clonal diversity was possibly underestimated. AZD1222 recipients seropositive at baseline numbered only 5 or 6.

The sample in question was peripheral blood, obtained on day 0 of AZD1222 vaccination. The origin of this receptor is an adult in good health.

The CDR3 bases are TGTGCCAGTTCGGGACATACGAACACTGAAGCTTTCTTT. This translates into CASSGHTNTEAFF. This chain links TRBV5-5 with TRBJ1-1; the D gene is possibly TRBD1 (6 bases). V lost 8 bases and J lost 1, with 12 bases in between. The CDR3 is made up of 13 amino acids. Germline V lookup: CDR1 SGHKS, CDR2 YYEKEE (reference sequence).